These 22 T cell receptor beta chains were sequenced from one sample in a study of cytomegalovirus exposure and HLA in healthy donors (dated by TCRdb to 2016 to 2017). Library construction relied on the immunoSEQ multiplex PCR assay. A mixture of 60 forward primers for TCR Vbeta segments and 13 reverse primers for TCR Jbeta segments was used in the multiplex PCR. Drawn from immuneACCESS, this table holds only the in-frame rearrangements with V and J called that TCRdb kept. Clones are partly lost; checked studies trace under half to an unresolved V gene and leave the rest unexplained. The sample data list some 110,000 clones, and roughly 15% of these were observed just once. The ten most abundant clones make up more than 0.8% of the sample. The source material was PBMCs. The source of these receptors is a female donor in good health and CMV-seronegative.

The sample holds a few counts of this clone. The chain combines TRBV19 with TRBJ1-5; TRBD1 matches at 8 bases. In germline, CDR1 is LNHDA, CDR2 SQIVND (reference sequence). This CDR3 is 15 amino acids long. J was trimmed by 5 bases and V by 6 bases; bases with no gene match: 9. The CDR3 sequence: CASRPTGGMDQPQHF. As DNA, the CDR3 is TGTGCCAGTAGACCAACAGGGGGTATGGATCAGCCCCAGCATTTT.

The chain couples TRBV4-1 to TRBJ2-1, with TRBD2 identical over 8 bases. This CDR3 has 15 amino acids. Per germline, CDR1 MGHRA and CDR2 YSYEKL. Trimming cost V 1 base and J 5 bases; bases outside gene matches: 4. CDR3 region: CASSQGEREHNEQFF. The DNA for the CDR3 is TGCGCCAGCAGCCAAGGGGAGCGGGAGCACAATGAGCAGTTCTTC.

J is TRBJ1-3 and V is TRBV5-6; D is uncertain. This CDR3 spans 16 amino acids. Germline V lookup: CDR1 SGHDT, CDR2 YYEEEE. V was clipped by 4 bases and J by 0 bases, with 14 bases between them. The CDR3 spells CASSAIQDFSGNTIYF. The DNA of the CDR3 is TGTGCCAGCAGCGCCATCCAGGATTTCTCTGGAAACACCATATATTTT.

This clone turned up a few times. V is TRBV7-9 and J is TRBJ2-7; 8 bases map to TRBD2. The V segment lost 5 bases and the J segment 0 bases; nucleotides outside the gene matches: 12. CDR3 length: 17 residues. Per germline, CDR1 SEHNR and CDR2 FQNEAQ (reference sequence). The CDR3 is CASSPWGGSGGSYEQYF. DNA of the CDR3: TGTGCCAGCAGCCCTTGGGGAGGGAGCGGGGGCTCCTACGAGCAGTACTTC. The full variable domain, completed using reference TRBV7-9 and TRBJ2-7, is DTGVSQNPRHKITKRGQNVTFRCDPISEHNRLYWYRQTLGQGPEFLTYFQNEAQLEKSRLLSDRFSAERPKGSFSTLEIQRTEQGDSAMYLCASSPWGGSGGSYEQYFGPGTRLTVT.

The table lists this clone with a few counts. The chain uses TRBV7-2 and TRBJ2-7; D is perhaps TRBD2 (6 bases). The CDR3 sequence is 16 residues long. V lost 2 bases and J lost 4, with 18 bases in between. Per germline, CDR1 SGHTA and CDR2 FQGNSA. The CDR3 nucleotides read TGTGCCAGCAGCTTATCGGCCGGGAGCGGGCCTTACGAGCAGTACTTC. Amino acids: CASSLSAGSGPYEQYF.

This clone has more than one count but fewer than ten. This chain uses TRBV30 with TRBJ2-7; TRBD1 might be the D (6 bases). This CDR3 has 13 residues. The V gene lost 0 bases and the J gene lost 3 bases, with 9 bases spanning the gap. Germline V CDR1 and CDR2: GTSNPN, SVGIG (reference sequence). The CDR3 DNA is TGTGCCTGGAGTGTTGGACAGAGCTACGAGCAGTACTTC. Translating gives CAWSVGQSYEQYF. Filled out from reference TRBV30 and TRBJ2-7, the complete variable domain reads SQTIHQWPATLVQPVGSPLSLECTVEGTSNPNLYWYRQAAGRGLQLLFYSVGIGQISSEVPQNLSASRPQDRQFILSSKKLLLSDSGFYLCAWSVGQSYEQYFGPGTRLTVT.

This clone counts as medium-sized. The chain couples TRBV4-1 to TRBJ1-2; D might be TRBD1 (5 bases). This CDR3 has 19 amino acids. CDR1 and CDR2 (germline): MGHRA, YSYEKL. Trimming pared 0 bases from V and 2 bases from J, leaving 22 bases between. The CDR3 reads CASSQDGGFGNTINYGYTF. The DNA of the CDR3 is TGCGCCAGCAGCCAAGATGGGGGGTTTGGAAACACTATAAACTATGGCTACACCTTC.

In its sample, this clone was seen a few times. This chain joins TRBV30 and TRBJ2-5; no firm D call. Trimming took 1 base from V and 5 from J, leaving 5 bases between them. CDR1 and CDR2 from the germline V gene are GTSNPN and SVGIG (reference sequence). The CDR3 contains 11 residues. CDR3 sequence (DNA): TGTGCCTGGAGTGCCGGGGAGACCCAGTACTTC. Its translation: CAWSAGETQYF. Full variable domain (remainder filled in from reference TRBV30 and TRBJ2-5): SQTIHQWPATLVQPVGSPLSLECTVEGTSNPNLYWYRQAAGRGLQLLFYSVGIGQISSEVPQNLSASRPQDRQFILSSKKLLLSDSGFYLCAWSAGETQYFGPGTRLLVL.

This clone showed up just once. The chain uses TRBV21-1 and TRBJ1-2; whether TRBD1, the table's D call, matches the DNA was not checked. TRBV21-1 is flagged as a pseudogene. This CDR3 comprises 15 residues. CDR3 nucleotides: TGTGCCAGCAGTATCCAGCCGGACACGTACTATGGCTACACCTTC. Protein product: CASSIQPDTYYGYTF.

This clone was counted a few times. The chain couples TRBV30 to TRBJ2-7, with D possibly matching TRBD1 (5 bases). Germline lookup yields CDR1 GTSNPN and CDR2 SVGIG (reference sequence). The CDR3 length is 14 residues. With 1 base removed from V and 3 bases from J, the gap between germline ends came to 13 bases. The CDR3 DNA follows: TGTGCCTGGAGTGATTCGCCCAGGGTCTACGAGCAGTACTTC. Amino acids: CAWSDSPRVYEQYF.

The gene calls are TRBV30 and TRBJ1-3; 7 bases are a match to TRBD1. There are 15 residues in the CDR3. Losses at the gene ends were 1 base for V and 0 bases for J; bases not matched to a gene: 3. Germline assignment: CDR1 GTSNPN and CDR2 SVGIG (reference sequence). The CDR3 loop reads CAWSEGAYSGNTIYF. The CDR3 nucleotides read TGTGCCTGGAGTGAGGGGGCCTACTCTGGAAACACCATATATTTT.

This clone was counted between two and nine times. The chain joins TRBV9 to TRBJ2-6; a possible D gene is TRBD2 (6 bases). The V and J ends lost 2 bases and 2 bases respectively, with 14 bases between them. CDR3 size: 17 residues. Per germline, CDR1 SGDLS and CDR2 YYNGEE. The CDR3 sequence is CASSVSGGEAGANVLTF. The CDR3 DNA follows: TGTGCCAGCAGCGTCTCGGGCGGGGAGGCTGGGGCCAACGTCCTGACTTTC.

The sample holds a few counts of this clone. The chain has TRBV4-3 and TRBJ2-3, with 7 bases identical to TRBD2. CDR1 and CDR2 (germline): LGHNA, YSLEER. The CDR3 loop spans 16 amino acids. The V gene end was trimmed by 3 bases and the J gene end by 1 base; junction bases not matched to a gene: 7. The CDR3 is CASSHLLASGTDTQYF. The CDR3 coding sequence is TGCGCCAGCAGCCACCTACTAGCGTCTGGCACAGATACGCAGTATTTT.

The chain links TRBV2 to TRBJ2-7; D call uncertain. The germline gives CDR1 SNHLY, CDR2 FYNNEI. V dropped 7 bases and J dropped 2 bases, with 6 bases sitting between them. The CDR3 extends over 11 amino acids. The CDR3 DNA follows: TGTGCCAGCAAACGAGCCTACGAGCAGTACTTC. It yields the protein CASKRAYEQYF.

This clone was observed a few times. The chain links TRBV7-9 to TRBJ1-1, with D possibly being TRBD1 (6 bases). This CDR3 is 15 amino acids long. Deletions cut 0 bases from V and 7 bases from J, with 15 bases between. CDR1 SEHNR and CDR2 FQNEAQ come from the germline V gene (reference sequence). The CDR3 coding sequence is TGTGCCAGCAGCTTAGCTCTAGGGGACACGTATGAAGCTTTCTTT. Translation gives CASSLALGDTYEAFF.

The genes are TRBV10-1 and TRBJ2-1; 9 bases fit TRBD1. This CDR3 region has 16 residues. Germline CDR1 reads WNHNN; CDR2 reads SYGVQD (reference sequence). After removal of 8 bases from V and 4 bases from J, the junction contained 12 bases not matched to a gene. The CDR3 region has the DNA TGCGCCAGCCTTGACGGGGACAGGGTCCCTTACAATGAGCAGTTCTTC. Translated: CASLDGDRVPYNEQFF.

The gene calls are TRBV29-1 and TRBJ1-5; 7 positions match TRBD1. The CDR3 is made up of 13 amino acids. The trim removed 6 bases at V and 6 bases at J, leaving 8 bases unmatched. Germline CDR1 SQVTM, CDR2 ANQGSEA. This chain's CDR3 is CSVITRDSQPQHF. The CDR3 DNA reads as TGCAGCGTCATCACCCGGGACAGTCAGCCCCAGCATTTT.

The rearrangement links TRBV15 to TRBJ2-5; D perhaps matches TRBD2 (6 bases). The CDR3 contains 14 residues. The V and J ends lost 0 bases and 9 bases respectively, with 14 bases between them. CDR1 is LNHNV, CDR2 YYDKDF, per germline (reference sequence). CDR3: CATSRDLEGAAQYF. As DNA, the CDR3 is TGTGCCACCAGCAGAGATCTGGAGGGCGCGGCCCAGTACTTC.

This clone was detected a few times. V and J are TRBV7-9 and TRBJ1-1; possibly TRBD1 for D (6 bases). This CDR3 spans 14 amino acids. V lost 3 bases and J 9 bases, leaving 17 bases between the germline ends. Per germline, CDR1 SEHNR and CDR2 FQNEAQ (reference sequence). The CDR3 DNA is TGTGCCAGCAGCTTGGGGGGCGGGGGCCTGAAAGCTTTCTTT. This translates into CASSLGGGGLKAFF.

This clone was detected ten times or more. V is TRBV30 and J is TRBJ1-1, with D possibly being TRBD1 (6 bases). Germline values: CDR1 GTSNPN, CDR2 SVGIG (reference sequence). The ends were cut back, 1 base at V and 1 base at J, with 16 bases in the middle. The CDR3 is 16 residues long. The CDR3 DNA sequence: TGTGCCTGGAGTGGGGCACAAATACAGGGGAACACTGAAGCTTTCTTT. Its translation is CAWSGAQIQGNTEAFF.

The gene calls are TRBV4-3 and TRBJ1-1, with D unresolved. The germline CDR1 and CDR2 sequences are LGHNA and YSLEER. Trimming left V 1 base short and J 2 bases short, with 11 bases between. The CDR3 consists of 15 residues. CDR3 DNA sequence: TGCGCCAGCAGCCAAGGCCGGGATCTAAACACTGAAGCTTTCTTT. Its translation is CASSQGRDLNTEAFF.

The chain is built from TRBV4-1 and TRBJ2-5, with 8 bases that match TRBD2. This CDR3 region has 18 residues. Germline V lookup: CDR1 MGHRA, CDR2 YSYEKL. V was pared by 0 bases and J by 1 base, with 10 bases of the junction left unmatched. The CDR3 region is CASSQEGRGGPGQETQYF. For the CDR3, the DNA is TGCGCCAGCAGCCAAGAAGGACGGGGGGGCCCCGGCCAAGAGACCCAGTACTTC.